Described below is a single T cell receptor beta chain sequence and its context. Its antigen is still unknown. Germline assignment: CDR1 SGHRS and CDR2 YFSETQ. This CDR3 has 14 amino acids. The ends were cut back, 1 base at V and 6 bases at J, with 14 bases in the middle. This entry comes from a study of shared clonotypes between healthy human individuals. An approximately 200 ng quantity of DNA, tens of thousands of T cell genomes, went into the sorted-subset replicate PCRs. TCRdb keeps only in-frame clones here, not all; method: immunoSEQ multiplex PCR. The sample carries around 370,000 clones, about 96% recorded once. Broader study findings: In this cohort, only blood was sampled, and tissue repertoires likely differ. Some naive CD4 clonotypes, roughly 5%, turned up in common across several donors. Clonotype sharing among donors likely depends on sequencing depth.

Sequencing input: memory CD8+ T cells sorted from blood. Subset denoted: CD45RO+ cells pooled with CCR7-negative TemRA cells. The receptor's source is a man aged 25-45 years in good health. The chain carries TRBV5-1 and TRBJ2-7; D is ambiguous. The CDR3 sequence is CASSLKGNIGEQYF. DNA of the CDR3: TGCGCCAGCAGCTTGAAAGGGAATATAGGCGAGCAGTACTTC.